This T cell receptor beta chain originates from a study of blood T cell repertoires in COVID-19. The germline V gene has CDR1 SNHLY and CDR2 FYNNEI. The CDR3 has 16 residues. V lost 1 base to trimming and J lost 2 bases, with 14 bases between them. Repertoires were generated with immunoSEQ multiplex PCR, while TCRdb's copy carries only in-frame clones and drops some. The sample has hundreds of thousands of clones, about 90% seen once. Participants' reported clinical history set cohort assignment. The source is a woman under 30 who had recovered from COVID-19. V and J are TRBV2 and TRBJ2-5, with D possibly matching TRBD1 (5 bases). Source material: PBMCs or T cells enriched from blood (not recorded which). CDR3 sequence reads: CASSEGVGAPQETQYF. CDR3 sequence (DNA): TGTGCCAGCAGTGAAGGGGTAGGGGCCCCGCAAGAGACCCAGTACTTC. Full variable domain (outside the CDR3, taken from reference TRBV2 and TRBJ2-5): EPEVTQTPSHQVTQMGQEVILRCVPISNHLYFYWYRQILGQKVEFLVSFYNNEISEKSEIFDDQFSVERPDGSNFTLKIRSTKLEDSAMYFCASSEGVGAPQETQYFGPGTRLLVL.